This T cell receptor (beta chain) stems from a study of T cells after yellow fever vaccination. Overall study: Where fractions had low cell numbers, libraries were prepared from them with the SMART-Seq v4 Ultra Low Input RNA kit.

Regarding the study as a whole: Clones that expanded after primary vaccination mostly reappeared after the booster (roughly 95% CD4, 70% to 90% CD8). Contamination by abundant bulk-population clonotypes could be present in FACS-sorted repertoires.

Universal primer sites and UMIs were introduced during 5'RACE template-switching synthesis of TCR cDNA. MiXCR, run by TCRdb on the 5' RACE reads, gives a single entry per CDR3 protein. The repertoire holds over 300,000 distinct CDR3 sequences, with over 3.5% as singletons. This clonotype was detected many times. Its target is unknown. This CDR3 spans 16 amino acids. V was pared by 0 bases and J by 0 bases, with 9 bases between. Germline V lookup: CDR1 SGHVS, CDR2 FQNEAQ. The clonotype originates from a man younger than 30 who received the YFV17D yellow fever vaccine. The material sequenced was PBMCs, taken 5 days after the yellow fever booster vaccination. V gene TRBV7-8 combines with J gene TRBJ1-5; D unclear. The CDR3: CASSLARGYSNQPQHF. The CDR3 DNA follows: TGTGCCAGCAGCTTAGCGAGAGGGTATAGCAATCAGCCCCAGCATTTT.